Listed below are T cell receptor beta chains from one sample, sequenced in a study of early T cells in non-severe SARS-CoV-2 infection. TCRdb reprocessed the 5' RACE reads with MiXCR, giving one entry per CDR3 protein. Of about 40,000 distinct CDR3 sequences listed, approximately 5.9% were seen once; the top ten hold about 8.3%. The material sequenced was whole blood, taken at baseline. All receptors derive from an adult who was a healthcare worker with PCR-confirmed SARS-CoV-2 infection or an uninfected control (not recorded which). Both conserved end residues are part of each CDR3. A D gene is named only where the DNA matches it firmly. Clone size appears in some rows only: once, few, many, or a class for an expanded clone.

clone_size,v_call,d_call,j_call,cdr3_aa,cdr3_nt
few,TRBV6-2/TRBV6-3,TRBD2,TRBJ2-1,CASSYSPLGTSGPSYNEQFF,TGTGCCAGCAGTTACTCTCCTCTGGGGACTAGCGGACCCTCCTACAATGAGCAGTTCTTC
.,TRBV28,.,TRBJ2-1,CASSRTASYNEQFF,TGTGCCAGCAGTCGGACAGCCTCCTACAATGAGCAGTTCTTC
many,TRBV1,.,TRBJ1-5,CTSSQGGYNQPQHF,TGCACCAGCAGCCAAGGGGGATACAATCAGCCCCAGCATTTT
many,TRBV18,.,TRBJ1-1,CASSPDQNTEAFF,TGTGCCAGCTCACCCGACCAGAACACTGAAGCTTTCTTT
many,TRBV2,.,TRBJ2-3,CASIALLSTDTQYF,TGTGCCAGCATTGCCCTCCTGAGCACAGATACGCAGTATTTT
few,TRBV4-3,.,TRBJ1-5,CASSQAWDKNQPQHF,TGCGCCAGCAGCCAAGCCTGGGACAAAAATCAGCCCCAGCATTTT
few,TRBV19,.,TRBJ2-3,CASRLSGDTQYF,TGTGCCAGCCGACTTAGCGGAGATACGCAGTATTTT
many,TRBV20-1,.,TRBJ1-1,CSAHQNTEAFF,TGCAGTGCTCATCAGAACACTGAAGCTTTCTTT
many,TRBV6-2/TRBV6-3,.,TRBJ2-2,CASRKYAGELFF,TGTGCCAGCAGAAAATACGCCGGGGAGCTGTTTTTT
many,TRBV6-6,.,TRBJ2-1,CASSYSRGQQFF,TGTGCCAGCAGTTACTCGAGGGGACAGCAGTTCTTC
few,TRBV6-1,.,TRBJ2-7,CASRLRTVQYF,TGTGCCAGCAGACTGCGGACCGTGCAGTACTTC
few,TRBV18,.,TRBJ1-4,CASSPGEKLFF,TGTGCCAGCTCACCAGGGGAAAAACTGTTTTTT
.,TRBV5-6,.,TRBJ1-1,CASQWGGPNTEAFF,TGTGCCAGTCAATGGGGAGGGCCGAACACTGAAGCTTTCTTT
many,TRBV2,.,TRBJ1-1,CASTKGQGGTEAFF,TGTGCCAGCACCAAGGGGCAGGGAGGAACTGAAGCTTTCTTT
.,TRBV18,TRBD1,TRBJ1-1,CASSPDRVFPEAFF,TGTGCCAGCTCACCCGACAGGGTATTCCCTGAAGCTTTCTTT
many,TRBV7-2,TRBD2,TRBJ2-7,CASSLGRGKLSYEQYF,TGTGCCAGCAGCTTGGGGAGGGGAAAACTATCCTACGAGCAGTACTTC
many,TRBV20-1,TRBD1,TRBJ1-4,CSARDRMNEKLFF,TGCAGTGCTCGGGACAGGATGAATGAAAAACTGTTTTTT
few,TRBV20-1,TRBD2,TRBJ2-1,CSARDWDRPGLEYNEQFF,TGCAGTGCTAGAGATTGGGATCGACCGGGACTAGAGTACAATGAGCAGTTCTTC
many,TRBV20-1,.,TRBJ1-1,CSARDLVGALNTEAFF,TGCAGTGCTAGAGATCTCGTGGGAGCCTTGAACACTGAAGCTTTCTTT
.,TRBV12-3/TRBV12-4,.,TRBJ1-2,CASSSGQFYGYTF,TGTGCCAGCAGTTCAGGACAGTTCTATGGCTACACCTTC
.,TRBV7-2,.,TRBJ1-1,CASSPRRTNTEAFF,TGTGCCAGCAGCCCCCGTAGGACTAACACTGAAGCTTTCTTT
many,TRBV6-5,.,TRBJ2-1,CASSRQDEQFF,TGTGCCAGCAGTCGCCAAGATGAGCAGTTCTTC
many,TRBV20-1,TRBD2,TRBJ2-5,CSARDGGVQETQYF,TGCAGTGCTAGAGATGGGGGGGTCCAAGAGACCCAGTACTTC
.,TRBV11-2,.,TRBJ1-3,CASNRPRNTIYF,TGTGCCAGCAACAGGCCGAGAAACACCATATATTTT
many,TRBV10-3,TRBD1,TRBJ2-6,CAISEGGQTSGANVLTF,TGTGCCATCAGTGAAGGGGGACAGACCTCTGGGGCCAACGTCCTGACTTTC
.,TRBV2,.,TRBJ1-6,CASSESGTPNSPLHF,TGTGCCAGCAGTGAATCCGGGACACCAAATTCACCCCTCCACTTT
.,TRBV20-1,.,TRBJ2-2,CSARGRGLGGELFF,TGCAGTGCTAGAGGAAGGGGTCTGGGCGGGGAGCTGTTTTTT
many,TRBV7-9,.,TRBJ1-1,CASSWSMNTEAFF,TGTGCCAGCAGCTGGAGCATGAACACTGAAGCTTTCTTT
.,TRBV10-1,.,TRBJ2-6,CASSEGGSGANVLTF,TGCGCCAGCAGTGAGGGGGGCTCTGGGGCCAACGTCCTGACTTTC
few,TRBV12-3/TRBV12-4,TRBD2,TRBJ2-3,CASSLTRTSGGATTTDTQYF,TGTGCCAGCAGTTTAACTAGAACTAGCGGGGGGGCTACTACTACAGATACGCAGTATTTT
many,TRBV7-8,TRBD2,TRBJ2-3,CASRPGLGYTDTQYF,TGTGCCAGCAGACCGGGACTAGGGTACACAGATACGCAGTATTTT